This T cell receptor (beta chain) came from a study of T-cell reconstitution after alpha-beta-depleted transplantation in children. Unique molecular identifiers tagged the TCRbeta library. Via MiXCR, TCRdb re-called the PCR reads, giving one row per CDR3 protein. The sample has roughly 490,000 distinct CDR3 sequences; about an eighth are singletons. V gave up 1 base and J gave up 4 bases, with 14 bases separating them. This CDR3 is built from 14 residues. Germline CDR1 reads SQVTM; CDR2 reads ANQGSEA. This clonotype was found a few times. The clonotype was recovered from a female patient aged 2 to 10 who had a stem cell transplant for aplastic anemia, so the T cells may come from the graft donor. V is TRBV29-1 and J is TRBJ2-7; D is possibly TRBD1 or TRBD2 (6 bases each). This sample comprised PBMCs, mostly from graft donor cells, obtained 180 days after TCRalphabeta/CD19-depleted stem cell transplant. The CDR3 DNA is TGCAGCGTTGAAGTTCGGGGGCGCGGATACGAGCAGTACTTC. It codes for CSVEVRGRGYEQYF.